The count of the clone carrying this T cell receptor (beta chain) is one. Its specificity is not known. MiXCR was run by TCRdb on the PCR reads, yielding one entry per CDR3 protein. The sample holds a few hundred thousand distinct CDR3 sequences, about 21% seen once. The V end was cut by 6 bases, the J end by 8 bases, with 22 bases between. CDR1 SGHTA and CDR2 FQGNSA come from the germline V gene. The CDR3 consists of 15 residues. The data stem from a study of molecular identifiers for immune sequencing clone quantification. General study points: Clones with over 20 RNA copies captured over 99% of effector molecules but under 1% of naive ones. Identical TCR molecules sharing a barcode could underestimate highly expanded clone sizes. Detection of one spiked Jurkat cell's TCR RNA reportedly worked in about a million naive cells.

Sequenced input: naive CD8+ T cells from blood, with Jurkat cell RNA spiked in. Described subset: FACS-sorted CD8+CD4-CCR7+CD45RA+ naive T cells. The sequence was obtained from a human donor in good health. Some libraries in this study had Jurkat cell RNA spiked in. The chain has TRBV7-2 and TRBJ1-2; D remains unclear. CDR3 residues: CASSTQVGGGYGYTF. As DNA, the CDR3 is TGTGCCAGCAGTACCCAAGTCGGCGGCGGCTACGGCTACACCTTC. The full variable domain, completed using reference TRBV7-2 and TRBJ1-2, is GAGVSQSPSNKVTEKGKDVELRCDPISGHTALYWYRQSLGQGLEFLIYFQGNSAPDKSGLPSDRFSAERTGGSVSTLTIQRTQQEDSAVYLCASSTQVGGGYGYTFGSGTRLTVV.